The following is a T cell receptor beta chain sequence with its context. Its antigen remains unidentified. The entry originates in a study of shared clonotypes between healthy human individuals. Points from the study as a whole: Estimated clonotype richness was generally higher in naive than memory subsets. The expectation was that sequencing depth would affect clonotype sharing among donors.

CD8 cells regarded as naive lacked CD45RO, were positively chosen for CCR7, and omitted terminally differentiated effector memory CD45RA+ cells. TCRdb's copy holds only in-frame clones and misses some; the assay was immunoSEQ multiplex PCR. The sample consists of roughly 1,800,000 clones, approximately 94% of them appearing once. V dropped 6 bases and J dropped 14; count of bases not matched to a gene: 9. This CDR3 contains 11 residues. CDR1 and CDR2 (germline): MNHEY, SVGAGI. This receptor was obtained from a man aged 18 to 29 in good health. This chain connects TRBV6-5 to TRBJ1-1, with 7 bases lining up with TRBD1. The specimen sequenced was naive CD8+ T cells sorted from blood. This chain's CDR3 is CASSVTGRLFF. CDR3 in DNA: TGTGCCAGCAGCGTGACAGGGAGGTTGTTCTTT.